The 27 T cell receptor beta chains listed next were all sequenced from one sample in a study of identifying expanded T cells in peripheral blood. Sequencing was performed with immunoSEQ multiplex PCR; in TCRdb, only in-frame clones are kept and a portion is missing. This sample has under 120,000 clones, with approximately 90% found just once. Sequenced sample: blood. Source of these receptors: a person aged 18 to 75 in good health.

The rearrangement links TRBV5-1 to TRBJ1-1; weak D call: TRBD1 (5 bases). CDR1 is SGHRS and CDR2 is YFSETQ in the germline V gene. This CDR3 has 16 amino acids. Trimming stripped 0 bases from V and 3 bases from J, with 15 bases between. DNA of the CDR3: TGCGCCAGCAGCTTGGGGTTCCAGGGAACGGACACTGAAGCTTTCTTT. Translated, it gives CASSLGFQGTDTEAFF. Variable domain in full (rest from reference TRBV5-1 and TRBJ1-1): KAGVTQTPRYLIKTRGQQVTLSCSPISGHRSVSWYQQTPGQGLQFLFEYFSETQRNKGNFPGRFSGRQFSNSRSEMNVSTLELGDSALYLCASSLGFQGTDTEAFFGQGTRLTVV.

This clone has a single count. This sequence joins TRBV4-2 and TRBJ1-5; D is undetermined. Between the trimmed V and J ends, which lost 1 base and 7 bases, there was a span of 17 bases. The germline CDR1 and CDR2 sequences are LGHNA and YNFKEQ. The CDR3 has 16 amino acids. CDR3: CASSQAWGGPVQPQHF. CDR3 nucleotide sequence: TGTGCCAGCAGCCAAGCTTGGGGAGGGCCAGTCCAGCCCCAGCATTTT.

The rearrangement joins TRBV5-4 to TRBJ1-6; weak D call: TRBD1 (5 bases). There are 15 residues in the CDR3. Trimming took 2 bases from V and 5 from J, leaving 11 bases between them. Looked up from germline, CDR1 is SGHNT and CDR2 is YYREEE (reference sequence). In DNA, the CDR3 is TGTGCCAGCAGCTTCTTGACAGCAAATAATTCACCCCTCCACTTT. It specifies CASSFLTANNSPLHF.

This chain links TRBV4-3 with TRBJ1-6; D ambiguous. This CDR3 comprises 18 residues. With 1 base removed from V and 7 bases from J, the gap between germline ends came to 20 bases. Germline CDR1 reads LGHNA; CDR2 reads YSLEER. This CDR3 is CASSQALGSGSWNSPLHF. The CDR3, as DNA: TGCGCCAGCAGCCAAGCCCTCGGATCCGGCTCCTGGAATTCACCCCTCCACTTT.

This clone was seen just once. The chain links TRBV15 to TRBJ2-2, with TRBD2 matching over 12 bases. V gave up 4 bases and J gave up 3 bases; unmatched junction bases: 15. The CDR3 has 20 residues. The germline CDR1 and CDR2 sequences are LNHNV and YYDKDF (reference sequence). The DNA of the CDR3 is TGTGCCACCAGCACCCTCCGGGCGACCGGACTAGCGGGGTACACCGGGGAGCTGTTTTTT. This encodes CATSTLRATGLAGYTGELFF.

The rearrangement uses TRBV6-1 and TRBJ1-4; 7 bases agree with TRBD1. This CDR3 has 15 amino acids. The J segment lost 8 bases and the V segment lost 0 bases, leaving 6 bases of the junction unmatched. CDR1 is MNHNS, CDR2 SASEGT, per germline. CDR3 residues: CASSEARGTVEKLFF. CDR3 nucleotide sequence: TGTGCCAGCAGTGAAGCGCGGGGGACAGTCGAAAAACTGTTTTTT.

The V call is TRBV7-9, the J call TRBJ2-7; D remains unclear. CDR3 length equals 14 residues. Trimming stripped 5 bases from V and 4 bases from J, with 15 bases between. Looked up from germline, CDR1 is SEHNR and CDR2 is FQNEAQ (reference sequence). CDR3 in amino acids: CASSTLVGLYEQYF. The DNA for the CDR3 is TGTGCCAGCAGCACGCTTGTTGGTCTGTACGAGCAGTACTTC.

The DNA of the CDR3 is TGTGCCAGCGGGTACATTACCGGGACAGGGGGCGGCGAGCAGTACTTC. Residues: CASGYITGTGGGEQYF. The rearrangement uses TRBV5-4 and TRBJ2-7, with 12 bases lining up with TRBD1. The ends lost 7 bases at V and 6 bases at J; junction bases unmatched: 14. The CDR3 has 16 amino acids. Germline lookup yields CDR1 SGHNT and CDR2 YYREEE (reference sequence).

The CDR3 reads CASSALGQGRTEAFF. The CDR3 DNA follows: TGTGCCAGCAGTGCACTCGGACAGGGGAGGACTGAAGCTTTCTTT. The chain joins TRBV28 to TRBJ1-1; 9 bases match TRBD1. V dropped 5 bases and J dropped 5; count of bases not matched to a gene: 9. Germline values: CDR1 MDHEN, CDR2 SYDVKM. The CDR3 runs 15 residues.

This clone occurred once. The V call is TRBV6-5, the J call TRBJ2-1; D remains ambiguous. The CDR3 is 14 residues long. The V gene lost 2 bases and the J gene lost 0 bases, with 5 bases spanning the gap. Germline V gene data show CDR1 as MNHEY and CDR2 as SVGAGI. This CDR3 is CASSYGDSYNEQFF. In DNA form, the CDR3 reads TGTGCCAGCAGTTACGGGGACTCCTACAATGAGCAGTTCTTC.

V gene TRBV30 combines with J gene TRBJ1-1; possible D gene TRBD1, 5 bases. This CDR3 is 13 amino acids long. Trimming pared 3 bases from V and 1 base from J, leaving 9 bases between. Germline V gives CDR1 GTSNPN, CDR2 SVGIG (reference sequence). CDR3 amino acids: CAWRTQGNTEAFF. As DNA, the CDR3 is TGTGCCTGGAGGACCCAGGGGAACACTGAAGCTTTCTTT.

The chain combines TRBV5-8 with TRBJ2-5, with a weak D call TRBD1 (6 bases). Trimming cost V 6 bases and J 5 bases, with 17 bases left between them. CDR1 and CDR2 from the germline V gene are SGHTS and YDEGEE. CDR3 length equals 14 residues. The CDR3 sequence: CASNVAGDGETQYF. CDR3 nucleotides: TGTGCCAGCAACGTGGCAGGGGATGGGGAGACCCAGTACTTC.

This chain uses TRBV7-2 with TRBJ1-1, with 7 bases fitting TRBD1. CDR1 and CDR2 from the germline V gene are SGHTA and FQGNSA. The CDR3 runs 15 residues. Trimming at V came to 2 bases and at J to 7 bases, leaving 10 bases not matched to a gene. This chain's CDR3 is CASSLLPGQRFEAFF. The CDR3 region has the DNA TGTGCCAGCAGCTTACTACCGGGACAGAGATTTGAAGCTTTCTTT.

J is TRBJ1-6 and V is TRBV13, with D perhaps TRBD1 (5 bases). Germline loops: CDR1 PRHDT, CDR2 FYEKMQ (reference sequence). The CDR3 has 16 residues. Trimming left V 3 bases short and J 2 bases short, with 11 bases between. CDR3 in amino acids: CASSLGPATYNSPLHF. The CDR3 coding sequence is TGTGCCAGCAGCTTGGGACCGGCAACCTATAATTCACCCCTCCACTTT.

The V call is TRBV29-1, the J call TRBJ2-3; 9 positions match TRBD1. This CDR3 comprises 14 residues. The V segment lost 7 bases and the J segment 2 bases; nucleotides outside the gene matches: 7. CDR1 SQVTM and CDR2 ANQGSEA come from the germline V gene. The CDR3 sequence: CSGTGTGITDTQYF. The CDR3, as DNA: TGCAGCGGCACCGGGACAGGGATCACAGATACGCAGTATTTT.

The chain employs TRBV5-6 and TRBJ1-5; D gene uncertain. Germline V CDR1 and CDR2: SGHDT, YYEEEE. The CDR3 spans 12 residues. V was pared by 0 bases and J by 2 bases, with 0 bases between. This CDR3 is CASSLGNQPQHF. CDR3 DNA sequence: TGTGCCAGCAGCTTGGGCAATCAGCCCCAGCATTTT.

The chain carries TRBV29-1 and TRBJ2-3, with 11 bases fitting TRBD2. Germline V gene data show CDR1 as SQVTM and CDR2 as ANQGSEA. CDR3 length: 15 amino acids. The V gene end was trimmed by 0 bases and the J gene end by 4 bases; junction bases not matched to a gene: 3. CDR3 sequence: CSVEDGTSGADTQYF. CDR3 bases: TGCAGCGTTGAAGATGGGACTAGCGGCGCAGATACGCAGTATTTT.

The rearrangement links TRBV19 to TRBJ2-6, with 7 positions matching TRBD1. Germline V gene data show CDR1 as LNHDA and CDR2 as SQIVND (reference sequence). The CDR3 sequence is 15 residues long. Trimming removed 5 bases from V and 2 bases from J; junction bases left unmatched: 3. DNA for the CDR3: TGTGCCAGTAGTGTCCAGGGGGCTGGGGCCAACGTCCTGACTTTC. It is translated as CASSVQGAGANVLTF.

The V call is TRBV20-1, the J call TRBJ1-2, with D possibly TRBD1 on 5 matching bases. There are 9 residues in the CDR3. Germline lookup yields CDR1 DFQATT and CDR2 SNEGSKA (reference sequence). CDR3 protein: CRWGNGYTF. Written as DNA, the CDR3 is TGCCGATGGGGGAATGGCTACACCTTC.

The chain is built from TRBV5-6 and TRBJ1-2, with 9 bases lining up with TRBD1. From germline, CDR1 is SGHDT and CDR2 YYEEEE. Unmatched junction bases numbered 19, after V lost 4 bases and J lost 6 bases. The CDR3 runs to 18 residues. CDR3 sequence: CASSPGQGGTWGVHGYTF. The CDR3 DNA is TGTGCCAGCAGCCCGGGACAGGGAGGTACCTGGGGGGTACATGGCTACACCTTC.

As DNA, the CDR3 is TGTGCCAGCAGTTCACAGGCCAATCAGCCCCAGCATTTT. Translated: CASSSQANQPQHF. V and J are TRBV6-6 and TRBJ1-5; maybe TRBD1 (5 bases). The CDR3 length is 13 residues. Germline V gives CDR1 MNHNY, CDR2 SVGAGI (reference sequence). Deletions cut 4 bases from V and 3 bases from J, with 7 bases between.

V gene TRBV11-3 combines with J gene TRBJ2-3, with D perhaps TRBD2 (5 bases). CDR1 SGHNT and CDR2 YENEEA come from the germline V gene. Deletions cut 3 bases from V and 1 base from J, with 14 bases between. CDR3 size: 16 residues. This CDR3 is CASSFLRGSGTDTQYF. In DNA, the CDR3 is TGTGCCAGCAGCTTTTTACGGGGTTCGGGCACAGATACGCAGTATTTT.

The J gene is TRBJ1-4, the V gene TRBV7-2, with D maybe TRBD1 (6 bases). The CDR3 contains 14 residues. CDR1 and CDR2 from the germline V gene are SGHTA and FQGNSA. V was cut by 3 bases and J by 8 bases, with 13 bases left in between. The CDR3 DNA reads TGTGCCAGCAGCTTTACAGGGAGTAGCGAAAAACTGTTTTTT. It translates to CASSFTGSSEKLFF.

The CDR3 DNA sequence: TGTGCCAGCAGCTTAGGGACGGGAGAAGGTAATTCACCCCTCCACTTT. Translated: CASSLGTGEGNSPLHF. The chain combines TRBV11-2 with TRBJ1-6; no clear D. V dropped 1 base and J dropped 6 bases, with 13 bases sitting between them. From germline, CDR1 is SGHAT and CDR2 FQNNGV. The CDR3 covers 16 residues.

This sequence joins TRBV29-1 and TRBJ1-2, with 7 bases that match TRBD1. V gave up 4 bases and J gave up 5 bases; unmatched junction bases: 4. Germline CDR1 is SQVTM and CDR2 is ANQGSEA. This CDR3 contains 12 residues. In DNA form, the CDR3 reads TGCAGCGTTGGCGCAGGGGGGTATGGCTACACCTTC. This translates into CSVGAGGYGYTF. The entire variable domain, with the rest obtained from reference TRBV29-1 and TRBJ1-2, is as follows: SAVISQKPSRDICQRGTSLTIQCQVDSQVTMMFWYRQQPGQSLTLIATANQGSEATYESGFVIDKFPISRPNLTFSTLTVSNMSPEDSSIYLCSVGAGGYGYTFGSGTRLTVV.

This chain's CDR3 is CASSLWRGATYNEQFF. The CDR3 nucleotides are TGTGCCAGCAGCTTATGGCGGGGGGCGACCTACAATGAGCAGTTCTTC. The rearrangement links TRBV7-9 to TRBJ2-1; TRBD2 matches at 8 bases. CDR3 size: 16 residues. Trimming cost V 2 bases and J 2 bases; bases outside gene matches: 5. Germline V gene sequence: CDR1 SEHNR, CDR2 FQNEAQ (reference sequence). Complete variable domain (other parts from reference TRBV7-9 and TRBJ2-1): DTGVSQNPRHKITKRGQNVTFRCDPISEHNRLYWYRQTLGQGPEFLTYFQNEAQLEKSRLLSDRFSAERPKGSFSTLEIQRTEQGDSAMYLCASSLWRGATYNEQFFGPGTRLTVL.

The chain joins TRBV2 to TRBJ2-5; 13 bases align to TRBD2. With 10 bases clipped from V and 0 bases from J, the junction kept 11 bases outside the gene matches. Looked up from germline, CDR1 is SNHLY and CDR2 is FYNNEI. This CDR3 contains 17 residues. The CDR3 here is CATYTKLAGGYQETQYF. Written as DNA, the CDR3 is TGTGCCACGTATACGAAACTAGCGGGGGGGTACCAAGAGACCCAGTACTTC.